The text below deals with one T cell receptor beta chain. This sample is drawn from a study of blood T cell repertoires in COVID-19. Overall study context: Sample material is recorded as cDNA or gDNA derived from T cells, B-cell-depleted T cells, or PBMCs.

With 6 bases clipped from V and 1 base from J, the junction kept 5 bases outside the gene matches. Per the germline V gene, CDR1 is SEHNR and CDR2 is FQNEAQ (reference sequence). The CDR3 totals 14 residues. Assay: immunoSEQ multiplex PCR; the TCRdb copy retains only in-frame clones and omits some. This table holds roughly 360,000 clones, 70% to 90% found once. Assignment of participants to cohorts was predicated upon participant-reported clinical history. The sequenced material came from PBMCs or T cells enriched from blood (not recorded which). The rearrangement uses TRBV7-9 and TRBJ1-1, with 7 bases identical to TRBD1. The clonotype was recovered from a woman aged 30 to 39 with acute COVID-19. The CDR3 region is CASRLGQQNTEAFF. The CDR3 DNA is TGTGCCAGCAGATTGGGACAGCAGAACACTGAAGCTTTCTTT.